Presented here are 9 T cell receptor beta chains from one specimen sequenced in a study of cytomegalovirus exposure and HLA in healthy donors. This PCR relied on a set of 60 Vbeta primers and 13 Jbeta primers. Sequencing was performed with immunoSEQ multiplex PCR; in TCRdb, only in-frame clones are kept and a portion is missing. The sample yields approximately 92,000 clones, over 75% seen once. The sequencing input was PBMCs. These receptor sequences come from a girl aged 2 to 9 in good health and CMV-seropositive.

V is TRBV6-6 and J is TRBJ1-4, with 7 bases matching TRBD1. V was pared by 6 bases and J by 2 bases, with 6 bases of the junction left unmatched. Germline CDR1 and CDR2: MNHNY and SVGAGI (reference sequence). CDR3 length equals 15 residues. The CDR3 here is CASSRMTGTNEKLFF. CDR3 nucleotides: TGTGCCAGCAGCCGAATGACAGGGACTAATGAAAAACTGTTTTTT.

V usage is TRBV2 and J usage is TRBJ2-1; tentatively, D is TRBD2 (5 bases). V lost 6 bases to trimming and J lost 7 bases, with 16 bases between them. This CDR3 has 14 residues. Germline assignment: CDR1 SNHLY and CDR2 FYNNEI. The CDR3 protein is CASRLVGLGNEQFF. In nucleotides, the CDR3 is TGTGCCAGCAGGTTAGTTGGACTCGGGAATGAGCAGTTCTTC.

In its sample, this clone was seen a few times. This rearrangement joins TRBV6-6 to TRBJ2-7; 12 bases line up with TRBD1. The CDR3 consists of 15 residues. The germline gives CDR1 MNHNY, CDR2 SVGAGI (reference sequence). Trimming took 6 bases from V and 6 from J; bases not matched to a gene: 9. As DNA, the CDR3 is TGTGCCAGCAGCCTAACCGGGACAGGGGGCGCCGAGCAGTACTTC. Residues: CASSLTGTGGAEQYF.

The CDR3 DNA is TGCGCCAGCAGCCCATCCGGGACAGGGAACACTGAAGCTTTCTTT. This codes for CASSPSGTGNTEAFF. The gene calls are TRBV5-1 and TRBJ1-1; 8 bases fit TRBD1. CDR3 size: 15 residues. Unmatched junction bases numbered 6, after V lost 4 bases and J lost 1 base. Germline V gene lookup returns CDR1 SGHRS and CDR2 YFSETQ.

This rearrangement joins TRBV21-1 to TRBJ1-4. TRBV21-1 is tagged as a pseudogene. This CDR3 contains 13 residues. The CDR3 nucleotides are TGTGCCTTGGGGACGGGGGTACGGGAAAAACTGTTTTTT. It yields the protein CALGTGVREKLFF.

The chain is built from TRBV10-3 and TRBJ2-7, with 10 bases that match TRBD2. Germline V gene lookup returns CDR1 ENHRY and CDR2 SYGVKD. The length of the CDR3 is 14 residues. V lost 2 bases, J lost 2 bases, and 0 bases stayed unmatched. The CDR3 bases are TGTGCCATCAGTGAGAGCGGGAGGGCCTACGAGCAGTACTTC. It is translated as CAISESGRAYEQYF.

The chain carries TRBV25-1 and TRBJ1-5; D remains ambiguous. In germline, CDR1 is MGHDK, CDR2 SYGVNS. Trimming pared 4 bases from V and 3 bases from J, leaving 4 bases between. The CDR3 is made up of 12 amino acids. In nucleotides, the CDR3 is TGTGCCAGCAGTGTCAACAATCAGCCCCAGCATTTT. Amino acid sequence: CASSVNNQPQHF.

The genes are TRBV13 and TRBJ2-5, with 7 positions matching TRBD2. J lost 3 bases, V lost 5 bases, and 12 bases had no gene match. CDR1 is PRHDT and CDR2 is FYEKMQ in the germline V gene (reference sequence). CDR3 length: 16 amino acids. The DNA of the CDR3 is TGTGCCAGCAGCCCATCTGTGGCGGGAGTAGAAGAGACCCAGTACTTC. This translates into CASSPSVAGVEETQYF.

CDR3 in amino acids: CASSLQGPLNSPLHF. For the CDR3, the DNA is TGTGCCAGCAGCTTACAGGGGCCCCTTAATTCACCCCTCCACTTT. The chain links TRBV7-2 to TRBJ1-6; D may be TRBD1 (6 bases). Trimming cost V 2 bases and J 6 bases, with 11 bases left between them. The CDR3 is 15 amino acids. Germline V gives CDR1 SGHTA, CDR2 FQGNSA.